This T cell receptor (beta chain) was documented in a study of regulatory T cells in long-lasting Graves disease. This clonotype showed up just a few times. At one end, the junction sequence differs from germline, possibly due to a read error. CDR3 regions were amplified by Arm-PCR using iRepertoire HTBI primers to build TCR beta libraries. TCRdb reanalysed the multiplex PCR reads using MiXCR and keeps one entry per CDR3 protein. This table holds roughly 500,000 distinct CDR3 sequences, approximately 13% found once. The time point is: newly diagnosed GD, antithyroid drugs for less than 3 months. The TCR library used RNA extracted from PBMCs. The CDR3 runs 14 residues. CDR1 and CDR2 from the germline V gene are LGHNT and FRNRAP. The same data also contributed to another study, on T cells in Graves' hyperthyroidism and ophthalmopathy. As that study records: TCR CDR3 regions were first amplified by RT-PCR with HTBI primers.

The TCR sequence derives from a man aged 25 to 40 with Graves disease. The chain couples TRBV12-5 to TRBJ1-3; D is unclear. The sample here was peripheral blood mononuclear cells (PBMCs), taken at new diagnosis, from a patient treated with antithyroid drugs. CDR3 protein: CANGQEISGNTIYF. Here the CDR3 DNA reads TGTGCTAATGGTCAGGAAATCTCTGGAAACACCATATATTTT.